Listed here are 5 T cell receptor beta chains from one sample, sequenced in a study of T-cell reconstitution after alpha-beta-depleted transplantation in children (dated by TCRdb to the mid-2010s). The sample's treatment or condition label is to be understood as: allogeneic hematopoietic cell transplantation with graft depleted of TCRalphabeta T cells and CD19 B cells. Library preparation employed PCR. Sequencing took place on an Illumina HiSeq 2500. TCR library preparation used molecular barcoding, with unique molecular identifiers applied to normalize quantification of the TCRbeta repertoire. The public reads were quality trimmed at Q25 with fastp and then assembled into clones with MiXCR by TCRdb, keeping productive beta chains. Entries that share a CDR3 protein sequence are merged under the most common genes and DNA. The sample contains around 490,000 distinct CDR3 sequences, about an eighth of them found a single time. 11% to 15% of the sample goes to the ten largest clones.

The input for sequencing was PBMCs, mostly from graft donor cells, taken 180 days after TCRalphabeta/CD19-depleted stem cell transplant. The source of these receptors is a female patient between 2 and 15 years old who had a stem cell transplant for aplastic anemia, so the T cells may come from the graft donor.

This clonotype has a handful of counts. The chain combines TRBV24-1 with TRBJ1-1, with D unclear. V was shortened by 5 bases and J by 4 bases, with 10 bases between the two germline ends. The CDR3 has 13 residues. From germline, CDR1 is KGHDR and CDR2 SFDVKD. The CDR3 DNA reads as TGTGCCACCAGTGGAGGGCCGGGCACTGAAGCTTTCTTT. This gives the protein CATSGGPGTEAFF.

This chain links TRBV29-1 with TRBJ2-3, with D uncertain. Trimming removed 5 bases at V and 3 bases at J, with 3 bases between. The germline V gene encodes CDR1 SQVTM and CDR2 ANQGSEA. The CDR3 contains 10 residues. This CDR3 is CSVWTDTQYF. For the CDR3, the DNA is TGCAGCGTTTGGACAGATACGCAGTATTTT.

This chain joins TRBV11-2 and TRBJ2-3, with 14 bases aligning to TRBD2. Germline-derived CDR1 and CDR2 are SGHAT and FQNNGV. There are 20 residues in the CDR3. Germline trimming cut 5 bases from V and 2 bases from J; bases unmatched to any gene: 15. The CDR3 region has the DNA TGTGCCAGCAGCCCCGGGACTAGCGGGAGTTGGACCCTTACCACAGATACGCAGTATTTT. This codes for CASSPGTSGSWTLTTDTQYF.

This clonotype occurred a few times. This chain links TRBV5-1 with TRBJ1-2; the D gene is possibly TRBD1 (5 bases). CDR3 length: 15 residues. The germline V gene has CDR1 SGHRS and CDR2 YFSETQ. Trimming pared 4 bases from V and 3 bases from J, leaving 16 bases between. CDR3 in amino acids: CASSPGHVGHYGYTF. The CDR3 bases are TGCGCCAGCAGCCCTGGTCATGTGGGACACTATGGCTACACCTTC. Together with reference TRBV5-1 and TRBJ1-2, the CDR3 gives the full variable domain: KAGVTQTPRYLIKTRGQQVTLSCSPISGHRSVSWYQQTPGQGLQFLFEYFSETQRNKGNFPGRFSGRQFSNSRSEMNVSTLELGDSALYLCASSPGHVGHYGYTFGSGTRLTVV.

This clonotype has a handful of counts. CDR3 residues: CASSPGQGLYEQYV. CDR3 DNA sequence: TGTGCCAGCTCCCCGGGACAGGGGCTCTACGAGCAGTACGTC. The chain couples TRBV27 to TRBJ2-7; TRBD1 agrees at 10 bases. The CDR3 spans 14 residues. V was pared by 8 bases and J by 3 bases, with 7 bases of the junction left unmatched. Germline values: CDR1 MNHEY, CDR2 SMNVEV (reference sequence).